One sample yielded the 5 T cell receptor beta chains listed below, sequenced in a study of blood T cells in healthy people across ages. Primers used in a second PCR of about 7 to 12 cycles were a sample-barcoded 5' primer and a J-beta primer mix. TCRdb ran MiXCR on the 5' RACE reads and lists one entry per CDR3 protein. The profile shows about 500,000 distinct CDR3 sequences, around 24% of them singletons. This sample also appeared in a second study, on T cells of mothers and their children.

What was sequenced was blood. The origin of the receptors is a boy between 10 and 17 years old in good health.

In its sample, this clonotype was seen a few times. The chain recombines TRBV12-3 or TRBV12-4 with TRBJ1-2, with D unclear. The V gene lost 3 bases and the J gene lost 7 bases, with 3 bases spanning the gap. This CDR3 has 10 residues. This CDR3 reads CASSLRGYTF. The CDR3 bases are TGTGCCAGCAGTTTGCGTGGCTACACCTTC.

This rearrangement joins TRBV4-1 to TRBJ2-1, with TRBD2 matching over 7 bases. Near its end, the DNA agrees better with TRBJ2-7, so the J call may be wrong. Germline-derived CDR1 and CDR2 are MGHRA and YSYEKL. This CDR3 has 16 amino acids. CDR3 coding DNA: TGCGCCAGCAGCCAGGAAAGGGGAGGGCTTGTCTACGAGCAGTACTTC. Translated, it gives CASSQERGGLVYEQYF.

The chain couples TRBV7-3 to TRBJ2-5; no clear D gene. V dropped 5 bases and J dropped 1 base, with 8 bases sitting between them. The CDR3 runs 13 residues. Germline CDR1 and CDR2: SGHTA and FQGTGA. The chain's CDR3 is CASSRSAQETQYF. The DNA for the CDR3 is TGTGCCAGCAGCCGCTCCGCCCAAGAGACCCAGTACTTC.

A note on this clonotype: The germline gene is not matched at one end of the junction; a read error may be the cause. The chain carries TRBV6-2 or TRBV6-3 and TRBJ2-7, with D unresolved. CDR1 and CDR2 from the germline V gene are MNHEY and SVGEGT. The CDR3 loop spans 11 amino acids. The DNA for the CDR3 is TGTGCCAGCAGTCACACATACGAGCAGTCCTTC. The encoded protein is CASSHTYEQSF.

This chain connects TRBV29-1 to TRBJ2-7, with 9 bases lining up with TRBD2. The CDR3 spans 15 residues. V shed 6 bases, J shed 2 bases, and the junction held 11 bases outside the gene matches. Per germline, CDR1 SQVTM and CDR2 ANQGSEA. Here the CDR3 DNA reads TGCAGCGTGGCTAGGACTAGCGCGCACCCCTACGAGCAGTACTTC. It specifies CSVARTSAHPYEQYF.